The entry below describes one TCR beta chain. Its matching antigen is unknown. Trimming removed 0 bases at V and 9 bases at J, with 15 bases between. This CDR3 contains 14 residues. Germline V lookup: CDR1 GTSNPN, CDR2 SVGIG (reference sequence). The data are from a study of cytomegalovirus exposure and HLA in healthy donors. Regarding the study as a whole: Analysis performed later showed TCR beta chains linked to HLA being more clonally expanded than equally common others. A later analysis associated 15,000 or so TCR beta sequences with HLA alleles at a 0.05 false discovery rate. Data from an earlier analysis indicated that most TCR beta V segments were productive either about 87% or about 30% of the time.

Primers: 60 Vbeta forward and 13 Jbeta reverse. Sequenced by immunoSEQ multiplex PCR; TCRdb stores in-frame clones only, minus some. Here the sample spans roughly 76,000 clones, roughly 78% being singletons. The clonotype comes from a man aged 30-40 years in good health and CMV-seronegative. The chain combines TRBV30 with TRBJ1-5, with D tentatively TRBD1 (6 bases). Material for sequencing was PBMCs. The CDR3 is CAWSVLQGGPPQHF. CDR3 nucleotide sequence: TGTGCCTGGAGTGTTTTACAGGGTGGTCCGCCCCAGCATTTT.